The 23 T cell receptor beta chains reported below all come from one sample, sequenced in a study of blood T cell repertoires in COVID-19 (TCRdb year 2020). The method was the immunoSEQ multiplex PCR assay. Not all clones reach the TCRdb copy of this immuneACCESS table, which keeps in-frame sequences only. Checked studies attribute under half of the gap to unresolved V genes and leave the rest unexplained. The sample has about 91,000 clones on record, roughly 79% of them singletons. The top ten clones comprise approximately 9.3% of the sample. The sample was peripheral blood. Receptors originate from a woman older than 75 with acute or convalescent COVID-19.

The genes are TRBV7-2 and TRBJ1-2; 7 bases align to TRBD1. CDR1 is SGHTA and CDR2 is FQGNSA in the germline V gene. V trimming: 10 bases; J trimming: 3 bases; junction bases outside the gene matches: 8. The CDR3 sequence is 13 residues long. The CDR3, as DNA: TGTGCCACAGGGGGGAGGCGTGACTATGGCTACACCTTC. Residues: CATGGRRDYGYTF. The full variable domain, with the rest looked up from reference TRBV7-2 and TRBJ1-2, is GAGVSQSPSNKVTEKGKDVELRCDPISGHTALYWYRQSLGQGLEFLIYFQGNSAPDKSGLPSDRFSAERTGGSVSTLTIQRTQQEDSAVYLCATGGRRDYGYTFGSGTRLTVV.

The chain joins TRBV9 to TRBJ1-4; 8 nucleotides align to TRBD1. The germline CDR1 and CDR2 sequences are SGDLS and YYNGEE. The CDR3 sequence is 16 residues long. V shed 3 bases, J shed 5 bases, and the junction held 9 bases outside the gene matches. The CDR3, as DNA: TGTGCCAGCAGCGCCCAGGGGGCGCCGGGGAATGAAAAACTGTTTTTT. Protein product: CASSAQGAPGNEKLFF.

The table lists this clone with a few counts. The rearrangement joins TRBV7-9 to TRBJ1-1, with D possibly matching TRBD1 (6 bases). Trimming removed 7 bases from V and 9 bases from J, with 12 bases in between. Germline V CDR1 and CDR2: SEHNR, FQNEAQ (reference sequence). This CDR3 region has 11 residues. The CDR3 loop is CASNREAQAFF. In DNA, the CDR3 is TGTGCCAGCAACAGGGAAGCCCAAGCTTTCTTT.

This clone was seen once. The CDR3 protein is CASTPWGEETQYF. DNA of the CDR3: TGTGCCAGCACCCCCTGGGGGGAAGAGACCCAGTACTTC. The chain is built from TRBV6-2 or TRBV6-3 and TRBJ2-5, with D tentatively TRBD2 (6 bases). The germline gives CDR1 MNHEY, CDR2 SVGEGT. The CDR3 contains 13 residues. Trimming left V 7 bases short and J 3 bases short, with 12 bases between.

This clone was seen just once. The J gene is TRBJ2-1, the V gene TRBV6-4; D gene ambiguous. The length of the CDR3 is 11 residues. The germline V gene has CDR1 MRHNA and CDR2 SNTAGT. V was cut by 6 bases and J by 11 bases, with 11 bases left in between. DNA for the CDR3: TGTGCCAGCAGCCCGACTTGTAAGCAGTTCTTC. Its translation is CASSPTCKQFF.

The V call is TRBV9, the J call TRBJ2-7; 8 bases agree with TRBD2. The CDR3 contains 15 residues. J gave up 2 bases and V 0 bases, and 4 bases lay outside the gene matches. CDR1 SGDLS and CDR2 YYNGEE come from the germline V gene. The CDR3 sequence is CASSVGLAGTYEQYF. In nucleotides, the CDR3 is TGTGCCAGCAGCGTAGGGCTAGCGGGTACCTACGAGCAGTACTTC.

This clone was detected once. The V and J genes are TRBV9 and TRBJ1-3, with 9 bases fitting TRBD1. This CDR3 has 16 residues. The junction had 6 bases not matched to a gene; V was cut back by 3 bases and J by 2 bases. Germline-derived CDR1 and CDR2 are SGDLS and YYNGEE. Here the CDR3 DNA reads TGTGCCAGCAGCGCACAGACAGGGGGAACTGGAAACACCATATATTTT. Its protein product is CASSAQTGGTGNTIYF.

The chain is built from TRBV2 and TRBJ2-5; D is perhaps TRBD1 (5 bases). The J call is in doubt because the DNA end fits TRBJ2-7 better. This CDR3 has 13 residues. CDR1 SNHLY and CDR2 FYNNEI come from the germline V gene. The CDR3 protein is CASSVQTGYEQYF. CDR3 sequence (DNA): TGTGCCAGCAGTGTTCAAACAGGTTACGAGCAGTACTTC.

The V call is TRBV6-5, the J call TRBJ1-2; D gene ambiguous. With 0 bases removed from V and 4 bases from J, the gap between germline ends came to 9 bases. CDR3 length equals 14 residues. CDR1 and CDR2 (germline): MNHEY, SVGAGI. Written as DNA, the CDR3 is TGTGCCAGCAGTTACTCGGCGGAGGGCTATGGCTACACCTTC. This encodes CASSYSAEGYGYTF.

The V gene is TRBV18, the J gene TRBJ2-5, with D uncertain. Per germline, CDR1 KGHSH and CDR2 LQKENI. Trimming stripped 4 bases from V and 3 bases from J, with 6 bases between. This CDR3 is built from 12 residues. The CDR3 loop reads CASSLSEETQYF. The CDR3 region has the DNA TGTGCCAGCTCACTAAGCGAAGAGACCCAGTACTTC.

This clone was seen more than once but under ten times. This chain joins TRBV2 and TRBJ1-5, with D unresolved. CDR1 and CDR2 from the germline V gene are SNHLY and FYNNEI. CDR3 length: 14 residues. V lost 6 bases and J lost 2, with 11 bases in between. CDR3 protein: CASRSEGGNQPQHF. The CDR3 DNA follows: TGTGCCAGCAGGTCCGAGGGTGGCAATCAGCCCCAGCATTTT.

This clone was counted a few times. This chain uses TRBV19 with TRBJ2-1, with D possibly TRBD1 on 5 matching bases. In germline, CDR1 is LNHDA, CDR2 SQIVND (reference sequence). V lost 4 bases to trimming and J lost 7 bases, with 8 bases between them. This CDR3 contains 12 residues. CDR3 residues: CASSTRVNEQFF. The CDR3 DNA follows: TGTGCCAGTAGTACCAGGGTAAATGAGCAGTTCTTC.

The chain combines TRBV7-9 with TRBJ1-1; D not resolved. The V end was cut by 2 bases, the J end by 3 bases, with 22 bases between. The germline V gene has CDR1 SEHNR and CDR2 FQNEAQ (reference sequence). The CDR3 is 18 residues long. CDR3 region: CASSLPPRQTGGYTEAFF. Written as DNA, the CDR3 is TGTGCCAGCAGCTTACCCCCCCGTCAGACGGGAGGGTACACTGAAGCTTTCTTT.

This sequence joins TRBV25-1 and TRBJ1-2; D uncertain. The V end lost 6 bases, the J end lost 4 bases, and 6 bases lay between the germline ends. This CDR3 is 11 amino acids long. Germline V gene lookup returns CDR1 MGHDK and CDR2 SYGVNS. The CDR3 loop reads CASRQSYGYTF. CDR3 nucleotides: TGTGCCAGCAGACAGAGCTATGGCTACACCTTC.

This clone was counted a single time. The chain joins TRBV6-1 to TRBJ2-7; 8 bases agree with TRBD2. In germline, CDR1 is MNHNS, CDR2 SASEGT. After removal of 7 bases from V and 5 bases from J, the junction contained 10 bases not matched to a gene. The CDR3 consists of 14 residues. The CDR3 loop reads CASTPSGSGHEQYF. In DNA, the CDR3 is TGTGCCAGCACCCCCAGCGGGAGCGGGCACGAGCAGTACTTC.

This clone was seen a few times. The chain uses TRBV3-1 (or the pseudogene TRBV3-2) and TRBJ2-3; tentative D call: TRBD2 (5 bases). V was clipped by 3 bases and J by 2 bases, with 15 bases between them. CDR1 and CDR2 (germline): LGHDT, YNNKEL (reference sequence). The CDR3 runs 16 residues. The CDR3 here is CASSHGVGEITDTQYF. DNA of the CDR3: TGTGCCAGCAGCCATGGCGTGGGAGAGATCACAGATACGCAGTATTTT.

The chain combines TRBV28 with TRBJ2-2; 12 nucleotides line up with TRBD2. The germline V gene has CDR1 MDHEN and CDR2 SYDVKM. The CDR3 totals 18 residues. Trimming removed 2 bases from V and 1 base from J; junction bases left unmatched: 5. CDR3 DNA sequence: TGTGCCAGCAGTTTACTAGCGGGAGGGCCTCGGAACACCGGGGAGCTGTTTTTT. Protein product: CASSLLAGGPRNTGELFF.

V is TRBV4-2 and J is TRBJ2-3, with TRBD2 matching 11 bases. The junction had 9 bases not matched to a gene; V was cut back by 8 bases and J by 8 bases. This CDR3 region has 14 residues. Germline loops: CDR1 LGHNA, CDR2 YNFKEQ. CDR3 residues: CASQTSGSLGTQYF. As DNA, the CDR3 is TGTGCCAGCCAAACTAGCGGGAGTCTCGGTACGCAGTATTTT.

V is TRBV19 and J is TRBJ2-6; 11 bases match TRBD1. The CDR3 is made up of 19 amino acids. V trimming: 3 bases; J trimming: 1 base; junction bases outside the gene matches: 8. The V gene's germline CDR1 is LNHDA and CDR2 SQIVND (reference sequence). CDR3 residues: CASSIRSGTGGSGANVLTF. In DNA form, the CDR3 reads TGTGCCAGTAGTATCCGGAGCGGGACAGGGGGGTCTGGGGCCAACGTCCTGACTTTC.

The rearrangement uses TRBV9 and TRBJ2-3; TRBD2 aligns across 8 bases. The CDR3 length is 15 residues. CDR1 is SGDLS and CDR2 is YYNGEE in the germline V gene. Unmatched junction bases numbered 3, after V lost 1 base and J lost 2 bases. CDR3: CASSVKRGYTDTQYF. DNA of the CDR3: TGTGCCAGCAGCGTAAAGCGGGGGTACACAGATACGCAGTATTTT.

The chain uses TRBV12-3 or TRBV12-4 and TRBJ1-2, with D possibly TRBD1 on 5 matching bases. Trimming stripped 1 base from V and 6 bases from J, with 9 bases between. The CDR3 is made up of 13 amino acids. DNA for the CDR3: TGTGCCAGCAGTTTAGAGGGGTCGGATGGCTACACCTTC. Protein product: CASSLEGSDGYTF.

The V call is TRBV10-3, the J call TRBJ2-2; D uncertain. CDR1 and CDR2 (germline): ENHRY, SYGVKD. The V gene lost 5 bases and the J gene lost 0 bases, with 10 bases spanning the gap. The CDR3 is 15 residues long. The DNA for the CDR3 is TGTGCCATCAGTATTGACAAAGCGAACACCGGGGAGCTGTTTTTT. This translates into CAISIDKANTGELFF.

The V and J genes are TRBV19 and TRBJ1-1, with TRBD1 matching over 9 bases. CDR3 length: 14 residues. V was pared by 5 bases and J by 3 bases, with 4 bases of the junction left unmatched. CDR1 LNHDA and CDR2 SQIVND come from the germline V gene (reference sequence). The CDR3 loop reads CASSVNRGHTEAFF. In DNA, the CDR3 is TGTGCCAGTAGTGTCAACAGGGGGCACACTGAAGCTTTCTTT.